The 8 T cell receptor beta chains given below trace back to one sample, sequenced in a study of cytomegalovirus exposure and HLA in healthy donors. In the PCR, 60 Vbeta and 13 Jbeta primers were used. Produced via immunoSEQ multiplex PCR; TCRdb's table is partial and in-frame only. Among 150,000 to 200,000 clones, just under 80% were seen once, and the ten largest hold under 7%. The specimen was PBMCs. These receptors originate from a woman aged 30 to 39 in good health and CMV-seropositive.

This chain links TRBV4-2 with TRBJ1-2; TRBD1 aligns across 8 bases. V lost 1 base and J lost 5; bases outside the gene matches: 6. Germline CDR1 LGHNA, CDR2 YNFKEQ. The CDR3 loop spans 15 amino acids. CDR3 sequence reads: CASSQAAQGVYGYTF. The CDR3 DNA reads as TGTGCCAGCAGCCAAGCAGCACAGGGGGTTTATGGCTACACCTTC.

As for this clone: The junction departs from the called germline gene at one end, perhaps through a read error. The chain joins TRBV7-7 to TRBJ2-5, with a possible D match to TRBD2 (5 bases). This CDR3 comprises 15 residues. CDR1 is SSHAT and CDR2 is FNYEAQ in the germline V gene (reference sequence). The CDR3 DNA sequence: TGTGCTAGCACCCCAAGTCGTCTCGCGGGAGAGACCCAGTACTTC. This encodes CASTPSRLAGETQYF.

CDR3 loop: CASSHPGGGYTF. The CDR3 DNA is TGTGCCAGCAGCCACCCTGGGGGGGGCTACACCTTC. V gene TRBV27 combines with J gene TRBJ1-2; weak D call: TRBD1 (5 bases). The CDR3 is 12 residues long. V lost 6 bases and J lost 8, with 13 bases in between. Germline V gives CDR1 MNHEY, CDR2 SMNVEV (reference sequence).

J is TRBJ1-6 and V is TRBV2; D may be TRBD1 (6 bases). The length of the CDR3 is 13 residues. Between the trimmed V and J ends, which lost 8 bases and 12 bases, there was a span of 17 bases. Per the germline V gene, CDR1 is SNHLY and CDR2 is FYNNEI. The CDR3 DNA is TGTGCCAGCGAGGTTGGCAGGGGAAAACCCCTCCACTTT. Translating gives CASEVGRGKPLHF. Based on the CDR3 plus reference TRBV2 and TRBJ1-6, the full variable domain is EPEVTQTPSHQVTQMGQEVILRCVPISNHLYFYWYRQILGQKVEFLVSFYNNEISEKSEIFDDQFSVERPDGSNFTLKIRSTKLEDSAMYFCASEVGRGKPLHFGNGTRLTVT.

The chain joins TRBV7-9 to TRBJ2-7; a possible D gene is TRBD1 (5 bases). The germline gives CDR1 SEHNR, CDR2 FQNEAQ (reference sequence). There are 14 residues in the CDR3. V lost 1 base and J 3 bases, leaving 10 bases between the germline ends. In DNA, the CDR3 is TGTGCCAGCAGCTTAGAAGGGGCCAACTACGAGCAGTACTTC. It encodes CASSLEGANYEQYF.

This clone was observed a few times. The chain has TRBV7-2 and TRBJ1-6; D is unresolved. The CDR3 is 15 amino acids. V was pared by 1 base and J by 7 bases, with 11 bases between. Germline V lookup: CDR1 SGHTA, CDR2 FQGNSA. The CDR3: CASSLEIGRNSPLHF. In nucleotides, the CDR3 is TGTGCCAGCAGCTTAGAAATCGGCAGGAATTCACCCCTCCACTTT.

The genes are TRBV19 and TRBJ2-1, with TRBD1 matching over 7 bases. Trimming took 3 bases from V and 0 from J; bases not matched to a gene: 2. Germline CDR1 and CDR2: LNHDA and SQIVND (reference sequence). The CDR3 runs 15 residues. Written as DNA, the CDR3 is TGTGCCAGTAGTATCCGGGACAGCTCCTACAATGAGCAGTTCTTC. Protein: CASSIRDSSYNEQFF.

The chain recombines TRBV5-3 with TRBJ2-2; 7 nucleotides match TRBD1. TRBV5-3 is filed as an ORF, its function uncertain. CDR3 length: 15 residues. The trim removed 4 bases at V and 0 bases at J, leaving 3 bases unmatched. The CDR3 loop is CARSTGTANTGELFF. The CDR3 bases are TGTGCCAGAAGCACCGGGACAGCGAACACCGGGGAGCTGTTTTTT.